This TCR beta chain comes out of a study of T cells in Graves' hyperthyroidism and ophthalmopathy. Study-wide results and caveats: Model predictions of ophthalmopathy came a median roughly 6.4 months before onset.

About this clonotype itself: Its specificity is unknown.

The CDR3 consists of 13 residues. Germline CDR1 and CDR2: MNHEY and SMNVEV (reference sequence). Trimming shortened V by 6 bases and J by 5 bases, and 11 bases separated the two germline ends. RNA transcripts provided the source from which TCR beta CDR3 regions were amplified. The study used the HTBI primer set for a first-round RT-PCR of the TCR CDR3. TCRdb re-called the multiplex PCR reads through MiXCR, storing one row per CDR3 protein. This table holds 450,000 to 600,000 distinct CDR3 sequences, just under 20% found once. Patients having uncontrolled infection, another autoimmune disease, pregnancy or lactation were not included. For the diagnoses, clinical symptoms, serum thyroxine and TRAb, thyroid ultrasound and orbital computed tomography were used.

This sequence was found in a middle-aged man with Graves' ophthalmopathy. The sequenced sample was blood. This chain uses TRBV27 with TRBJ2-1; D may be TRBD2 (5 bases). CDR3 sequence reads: CASRPADNNEQFF. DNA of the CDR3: TGTGCCAGCAGGCCAGCGGATAACAATGAGCAGTTCTTC.